Below, 10 T cell receptor beta chains from the same sample are listed, as sequenced in a study of blood T cell repertoires in COVID-19. Sequenced by immunoSEQ multiplex PCR; TCRdb stores in-frame clones only, minus some. This table has over 20,000 clones, over 60% appearing once. The sample consisted of peripheral blood. Receptor source: a woman older than 75 with acute or convalescent COVID-19.

This chain joins TRBV5-5 and TRBJ1-2; 9 bases fit TRBD1. CDR1 and CDR2 from the germline V gene are SGHKS and YYEKEE (reference sequence). CDR3 size: 14 residues. Trimming removed 4 bases from V and 5 bases from J; junction bases left unmatched: 6. CDR3 residues: CASSGRDREYGYTF. CDR3 DNA: TGTGCCAGCAGCGGCCGGGACAGGGAGTATGGCTACACCTTC. The complete variable domain, with remaining parts taken from reference TRBV5-5 and TRBJ1-2, reads DAGVTQSPTHLIKTRGQQVTLRCSPISGHKSVSWYQQVLGQGPQFIFQYYEKEERGRGNFPDRFSARQFPNYSSELNVNALLLGDSALYLCASSGRDREYGYTFGSGTRLTVV.

The rearrangement joins TRBV6-5 to TRBJ1-6; 9 bases agree with TRBD1. With 7 bases clipped from V and 6 bases from J, the junction kept 1 base outside the gene matches. The CDR3 is 13 amino acids. Germline CDR1 MNHEY, CDR2 SVGAGI. CDR3 bases: TGTGCCAGCAACAGGGGGCCTAATTCACCCCTCCACTTT. Translated, it gives CASNRGPNSPLHF.

This clone was observed a few times. J is TRBJ2-2 and V is TRBV6-5; D possibly corresponds to TRBD1 (6 bases). The V gene lost 0 bases and the J gene lost 5 bases, with 7 bases spanning the gap. The CDR3 spans 14 residues. In germline, CDR1 is MNHEY, CDR2 SVGAGI. The CDR3, as DNA: TGTGCCAGCAGTTACTCGAGGGGGACCGGGGAGCTGTTTTTT. Its protein product is CASSYSRGTGELFF.

The DNA of the CDR3 is TGTGCCACCAGCCCAGGGAGGGGTGTGGGAAACACTGAAGCTTTCTTT. The encoded protein is CATSPGRGVGNTEAFF. This chain links TRBV15 with TRBJ1-1, with D possibly being TRBD1 (5 bases). The CDR3 loop spans 16 amino acids. Germline lookup yields CDR1 LNHNV and CDR2 YYDKDF (reference sequence). Deletions cut 5 bases from V and 2 bases from J, with 18 bases between.

Many counts were recorded for this clone. V usage is TRBV10-2 and J usage is TRBJ1-2; D might be TRBD1 (5 bases). Germline V gives CDR1 WSHSY, CDR2 SAAADI. There are 16 residues in the CDR3. V lost 2 bases to trimming and J lost 0 bases, with 13 bases between them. This chain's CDR3 is CASSEITTAANYGYTF. CDR3 nucleotide sequence: TGCGCCAGCAGTGAGATTACGACAGCCGCTAACTATGGCTACACCTTC.

The chain joins TRBV2 to TRBJ1-1, with 10 bases aligning to TRBD1. Trimming took 6 bases from V and 4 from J; bases not matched to a gene: 8. In germline, CDR1 is SNHLY, CDR2 FYNNEI. The CDR3 is 15 amino acids. CDR3 sequence: CASRPPGQGITEAFF. CDR3 coding DNA: TGTGCCAGCAGACCGCCGGGACAGGGGATCACTGAAGCTTTCTTT.

The gene calls are TRBV5-1 and TRBJ2-3; D unclear. Per the germline V gene, CDR1 is SGHRS and CDR2 is YFSETQ. The CDR3 contains 15 residues. The V gene lost 4 bases and the J gene lost 4 bases, with 16 bases spanning the gap. CDR3 sequence (DNA): TGCGCCAGCAGCGCGAACCCCCCGGCGGCAGATACGCAGTATTTT. As protein: CASSANPPAADTQYF.

The chain links TRBV4-1 to TRBJ1-1, with a tentative D call TRBD1 (6 bases). The ends were cut back, 4 bases at V and 1 base at J, with 13 bases in the middle. Germline-derived CDR1 and CDR2 are MGHRA and YSYEKL. The CDR3 is made up of 15 amino acids. This chain's CDR3 is CASSPRGGSNTEAFF. The CDR3 DNA reads TGCGCCAGCAGCCCAAGGGGGGGCTCGAACACTGAAGCTTTCTTT.

This clone was picked up a small number of times. The V and J genes are TRBV4-1 and TRBJ2-1, with 9 bases aligning to TRBD1. Per germline, CDR1 MGHRA and CDR2 YSYEKL. The CDR3 runs to 17 residues. The V gene end was trimmed by 2 bases and the J gene end by 3 bases; junction bases not matched to a gene: 8. The CDR3 nucleotides are TGCGCCAGCAGCCAACGTGATACGGGACAGGGCTACAATGAGCAGTTCTTC. This sequence encodes CASSQRDTGQGYNEQFF.

This chain joins TRBV3-1 (or the pseudogene TRBV3-2) and TRBJ2-5; 7 bases are shared with TRBD1. V lost 0 bases to trimming and J lost 5 bases; unmatched junction nucleotides: 6. In germline, CDR1 is LGHDT, CDR2 YNNKEL (reference sequence). The length of the CDR3 is 15 residues. CDR3 sequence: CASSQDHRGGETQYF. The CDR3, as DNA: TGTGCCAGCAGCCAAGACCACAGGGGTGGTGAGACCCAGTACTTC.